The 29 T cell receptor beta chains in this list originate from one sample, sequenced in a study of T cell changes during pregnancy in multiple sclerosis. This table comes from immunoSEQ multiplex PCR, and its TCRdb copy is limited to in-frame clones, with some not included. The sample contains about 93,000 clones, approximately 92% of which appear only once. This specimen consisted of peripheral blood, obtained after pregnancy. The receptor source for this set is a female donor with multiple sclerosis, enrolled in a pregnancy study.

The chain uses TRBV25-1 and TRBJ2-3; a weak D match, TRBD2 (5 bases). The CDR3 has 13 residues. Germline-derived CDR1 and CDR2 are MGHDK and SYGVNS. V lost 2 bases, J lost 6 bases, and 9 bases lay in between. In nucleotides, the CDR3 is TGTGCCAGCAGTGAAAAGGACTGGGATACGCAGTATTTT. This encodes CASSEKDWDTQYF. Looking up the rest from reference TRBV25-1 and TRBJ2-3 gives the full variable domain: EADIYQTPRYLVIGTGKKITLECSQTMGHDKMYWYQQDPGMELHLIHYSYGVNSTEKGDLSSESTVSRIRTEHFPLTLESARPSHTSQYLCASSEKDWDTQYFGPGTRLTVL.

The V and J genes are TRBV7-9 and TRBJ2-1; 14 positions agree with TRBD2. V lost 5 bases, J lost 8 bases, and 5 bases stayed unmatched. The CDR3 is made up of 15 amino acids. Germline CDR1 SEHNR, CDR2 FQNEAQ (reference sequence). The CDR3 bases are TGTGCCAGCAGCCCGACTAGCGGGGGGGCGGATGAGCAGTTCTTC. Its protein is CASSPTSGGADEQFF.

This chain uses TRBV7-7 with TRBJ2-5; unclear D gene. Germline lookup yields CDR1 SSHAT and CDR2 FNYEAQ (reference sequence). There are 12 residues in the CDR3. Trimming removed 5 bases at V and 5 bases at J, with 9 bases between. In DNA form, the CDR3 reads TGTGCCAGCAGCAATTCTTTTGAGACCCAGTACTTC. Residues: CASSNSFETQYF.

The V gene is TRBV19, the J gene TRBJ1-5; TRBD1 is a possible D gene (5 bases). The CDR3 is 13 residues long. The germline V and J ends were trimmed by 3 bases and 6 bases, with 9 bases remaining between them. The germline gives CDR1 LNHDA, CDR2 SQIVND (reference sequence). CDR3 in DNA: TGTGCCAGTAGTATCAGGGAGGGTCAGCCCCAGCATTTT. Its translation is CASSIREGQPQHF.

V gene TRBV6-1 combines with J gene TRBJ1-1; D gene uncertain. CDR1 and CDR2 (germline): MNHNS, SASEGT. The CDR3 consists of 13 residues. Deletions cut 11 bases from V and 6 bases from J, with 19 bases between. The CDR3 DNA reads as TGTGCCGGGAGTCGGGGTAAACACGCTGAAGCTTTCTTT. Its translation is CAGSRGKHAEAFF.

The CDR3 DNA is TGTGCCAGCAGCCTAGGGACTTACCGCACAGATACGCAGTATTTT. Its protein product is CASSLGTYRTDTQYF. The J gene is TRBJ2-3, the V gene TRBV7-2, with D perhaps matching TRBD2 (6 bases). The CDR3 extends over 15 amino acids. The germline gives CDR1 SGHTA, CDR2 FQGNSA. Trimming removed 5 bases from V and 1 base from J, with 13 bases in between.

The genes are TRBV6-5 and TRBJ2-7; 9 bases are shared with TRBD1. Germline V CDR1 and CDR2: MNHEY, SVGAGI. The CDR3 has 15 amino acids. V gave up 0 bases and J gave up 1 base; unmatched junction bases: 1. This chain's CDR3 is CASSYSGTGSYEQYF. Written as DNA, the CDR3 is TGTGCCAGCAGTTACTCGGGGACAGGGTCCTACGAGCAGTACTTC.

The V gene is TRBV5-1, the J gene TRBJ1-1; tentative D call: TRBD1 (6 bases). The CDR3 is 14 amino acids. V gave up 3 bases and J gave up 4 bases, with 13 bases separating them. Germline CDR1 is SGHRS and CDR2 is YFSETQ. The CDR3 DNA is TGCGCCAGCAGCTGGAGGGGGGGAGGCACTGAAGCTTTCTTT. It codes for CASSWRGGGTEAFF.

This chain uses TRBV5-1 with TRBJ2-2, with D possibly TRBD2 on 6 matching bases. V was cut by 7 bases and J by 5 bases, with 15 bases left in between. The CDR3 covers 14 residues. CDR1 and CDR2 from the germline V gene are SGHRS and YFSETQ. The CDR3 region is CASFWTGDTGELFF. In DNA form, the CDR3 reads TGCGCCAGCTTCTGGACGGGGGATACCGGGGAGCTGTTTTTT. The variable domain in full, with the rest retrieved from reference TRBV5-1 and TRBJ2-2, is KAGVTQTPRYLIKTRGQQVTLSCSPISGHRSVSWYQQTPGQGLQFLFEYFSETQRNKGNFPGRFSGRQFSNSRSEMNVSTLELGDSALYLCASFWTGDTGELFFGEGSRLTVL.

V and J are TRBV7-2 and TRBJ1-2; a possible D gene is TRBD1 (6 bases). The germline V and J ends were trimmed by 5 bases and 3 bases, with 13 bases remaining between them. CDR3 size: 14 residues. Germline V gene data show CDR1 as SGHTA and CDR2 as FQGNSA. The CDR3 here is CASSLDRQYYGYTF. The DNA for the CDR3 is TGTGCCAGCAGCCTTGACAGGCAATACTATGGCTACACCTTC.

This rearrangement joins TRBV6-5 to TRBJ1-2; D may be TRBD1 (6 bases). The CDR3 runs 13 residues. Trimming left V 6 bases short and J 5 bases short, with 13 bases between. The germline V gene encodes CDR1 MNHEY and CDR2 SVGAGI. CDR3 coding DNA: TGTGCCAGCAGGAAACAGGGATCTTATGGCTACACCTTC. Translating it yields CASRKQGSYGYTF.

The chain carries TRBV27 and TRBJ1-4, with no clear D. CDR1 MNHEY and CDR2 SMNVEV come from the germline V gene (reference sequence). The CDR3 length is 16 residues. Deletions cut 0 bases from V and 6 bases from J, with 14 bases between. The chain's CDR3 is CASSLSSSPKDEKLFF. The CDR3 region has the DNA TGTGCCAGCAGTTTATCTAGCTCGCCGAAGGATGAAAAACTGTTTTTT.

The rearrangement joins TRBV7-8 to TRBJ1-5, with 9 bases fitting TRBD1. The CDR3 is made up of 16 amino acids. V gave up 5 bases and J gave up 5 bases; unmatched junction bases: 10. The germline CDR1 and CDR2 sequences are SGHVS and FQNEAQ. CDR3 loop: CASSPRLRQGDQPQHF. The CDR3, as DNA: TGTGCCAGCAGCCCCCGCCTAAGACAGGGGGATCAGCCCCAGCATTTT.

The rearrangement uses TRBV4-3 and TRBJ1-2; 8 bases align to TRBD1. Germline V gene lookup returns CDR1 LGHNA and CDR2 YSLEER. The junction had 6 bases not matched to a gene; V was cut back by 1 base and J by 5 bases. The CDR3 runs 15 residues. The CDR3 DNA reads TGCGCCAGCAGCCAAGTCGGGACAGGACAATATGGCTACACCTTC. It translates to CASSQVGTGQYGYTF.

Only one count was recorded for this clone. The V call is TRBV5-6, the J call TRBJ2-7, with 7 bases identical to TRBD1. Trimming took 4 bases from V and 0 from J; bases not matched to a gene: 7. The CDR3 is 15 amino acids. The germline gives CDR1 SGHDT, CDR2 YYEEEE. This chain's CDR3 is CASSLRGFGSYEQYF. CDR3 bases: TGTGCCAGCAGCCTCAGGGGGTTTGGCTCCTACGAGCAGTACTTC.

The V and J genes are TRBV6-1 and TRBJ2-7; 9 bases line up with TRBD2. This CDR3 region has 15 residues. Germline CDR1 MNHNS, CDR2 SASEGT. V shed 6 bases, J shed 2 bases, and the junction held 8 bases outside the gene matches. The CDR3 DNA sequence: TGTGCCAGCAGAGCCGGGACTAGCATCACCTACGAGCAGTACTTC. Encoded protein: CASRAGTSITYEQYF.

J is TRBJ2-1 and V is TRBV27; TRBD2 is a possible D gene (7 bases). The length of the CDR3 is 15 residues. From germline, CDR1 is MNHEY and CDR2 SMNVEV (reference sequence). Trimming removed 2 bases at V and 6 bases at J, with 14 bases between. The CDR3 protein is CASSLGGGAGNEQFF. As DNA, the CDR3 is TGTGCCAGCAGTTTAGGGGGGGGCGCTGGCAATGAGCAGTTCTTC.

The V call is TRBV29-1, the J call TRBJ2-1; 7 bases match TRBD2. The CDR3 runs 12 residues. The trim removed 4 bases at V and 8 bases at J, leaving 5 bases unmatched. The germline V gene has CDR1 SQVTM and CDR2 ANQGSEA. The CDR3 protein is CSVGGGLHEQFF. CDR3 coding DNA: TGCAGCGTTGGGGGGGGTCTCCATGAGCAGTTCTTC.

The chain joins TRBV4-3 to TRBJ2-7; maybe TRBD2 (6 bases). This CDR3 region has 19 residues. V was pared by 0 bases and J by 0 bases, with 21 bases between. Germline V lookup: CDR1 LGHNA, CDR2 YSLEER. CDR3 protein: CASSQDRPSGRPISYEQYF. The CDR3 DNA is TGCGCCAGCAGCCAAGATCGCCCCAGCGGGCGGCCAATCTCCTACGAGCAGTACTTC.

The rearrangement joins TRBV19 to TRBJ2-1, with 8 bases aligning to TRBD1. CDR3 size: 16 residues. The junction had 6 bases not matched to a gene; V was cut back by 0 bases and J by 5 bases. Germline V CDR1 and CDR2: LNHDA, SQIVND (reference sequence). CDR3 region: CASSIDHGQGNNEQFF. The CDR3 bases are TGTGCCAGTAGTATAGATCACGGACAGGGAAACAATGAGCAGTTCTTC.

The rearrangement uses TRBV9 and TRBJ2-7; 14 positions agree with TRBD2. Germline values: CDR1 SGDLS, CDR2 YYNGEE. The CDR3 consists of 16 residues. The V segment lost 3 bases and the J segment 7 bases; nucleotides outside the gene matches: 9. The CDR3 region is CASSAATSGGAKEQYF. Written as DNA, the CDR3 is TGTGCCAGCAGCGCTGCGACTAGCGGGGGGGCAAAAGAGCAGTACTTC.

This rearrangement joins TRBV29-1 to TRBJ2-1; a possible D gene is TRBD2 (6 bases). Per germline, CDR1 SQVTM and CDR2 ANQGSEA. Trimming removed 4 bases at V and 5 bases at J, with 15 bases between. This CDR3 contains 14 residues. The CDR3 coding sequence is TGCAGCGTTGGTTATCGCGGAGGGGACAATGAGCAGTTCTTC. Translating gives CSVGYRGGDNEQFF.

J is TRBJ2-1 and V is TRBV2; D gene uncertain. The length of the CDR3 is 14 residues. Trimming pared 7 bases from V and 4 bases from J, leaving 14 bases between. Germline-derived CDR1 and CDR2 are SNHLY and FYNNEI. The CDR3 DNA follows: TGTGCCAGCAAATTGGTAGATCTTTACAATGAGCAGTTCTTC. Residues: CASKLVDLYNEQFF.

The chain has TRBV13 and TRBJ2-7; 9 nucleotides line up with TRBD1. CDR1 PRHDT and CDR2 FYEKMQ come from the germline V gene (reference sequence). The CDR3 runs 15 residues. V lost 2 bases to trimming and J lost 2 bases; unmatched junction nucleotides: 4. CDR3 loop: CASSLKDRGPYEQYF. The CDR3 DNA sequence: TGTGCCAGCAGCTTAAAGGACAGGGGTCCCTACGAGCAGTACTTC.

The chain has TRBV2 and TRBJ1-1, with TRBD1 matching over 9 bases. CDR3 length: 15 residues. V lost 0 bases to trimming and J lost 6 bases; unmatched junction nucleotides: 5. Germline V gene sequence: CDR1 SNHLY, CDR2 FYNNEI. The CDR3, as DNA: TGTGCCAGCAGTGAAGCGGGGACAGGGTGGCCTGAAGCTTTCTTT. Its protein product is CASSEAGTGWPEAFF.

This chain joins TRBV18 and TRBJ2-7; tentative D call: TRBD1 (6 bases). Germline V gives CDR1 KGHSH, CDR2 LQKENI. The CDR3 totals 14 residues. Trimming took off 6 bases at V and 2 bases at J, with 14 bases between the two ends. Here the CDR3 reads CASSRQEWAYEQYF. The CDR3 region has the DNA TGTGCCAGCTCTCGACAGGAGTGGGCCTACGAGCAGTACTTC.

The chain employs TRBV19 and TRBJ1-5; 8 nucleotides match TRBD1. CDR3 length: 14 residues. Per the germline V gene, CDR1 is LNHDA and CDR2 is SQIVND (reference sequence). J lost 5 bases, V lost 7 bases, and 7 bases had no gene match. In DNA form, the CDR3 reads TGTGCCAGTACCAAACAGACAGGGGATCAGCCCCAGCATTTT. Translated: CASTKQTGDQPQHF. Based on the CDR3 plus reference TRBV19 and TRBJ1-5, the full variable domain is DGGITQSPKYLFRKEGQNVTLSCEQNLNHDAMYWYRQDPGQGLRLIYYSQIVNDFQKGDIAEGYSVSREKKESFPLTVTSAQKNPTAFYLCASTKQTGDQPQHFGDGTRLSIL.

This clone was seen only once. The chain carries TRBV29-1 and TRBJ2-2, with a tentative D call TRBD1 (5 bases). The germline V gene encodes CDR1 SQVTM and CDR2 ANQGSEA. This CDR3 has 12 amino acids. Between the trimmed V and J ends, which lost 7 bases and 6 bases, there was a span of 12 bases. CDR3 amino acids: CSATPGPGELFF. The CDR3 DNA reads TGCAGCGCTACCCCAGGGCCCGGGGAGCTGTTTTTT.

Only one count was recorded for this clone. The CDR3 protein is CASSVDREYQPQHF. Here the CDR3 DNA reads TGTGCCAGCAGCGTCGACAGGGAGTATCAGCCCCAGCATTTT. The V call is TRBV9, the J call TRBJ1-5; 7 positions match TRBD1. Germline CDR1 reads SGDLS; CDR2 reads YYNGEE. V gave up 2 bases and J gave up 5 bases; unmatched junction bases: 4. This CDR3 contains 14 residues.